This T cell receptor (beta chain) appears in the sequencing data of a study of T cell responses to AZD1222 COVID-19 vaccine. Study details: Second-dose timings of about 4 or about 12 weeks were pooled.

Some clones are missing from TCRdb's copy, which holds only in-frame ones; the method was immunoSEQ multiplex PCR. The sample has some 130,000 clones, more than 90% seen once; the top ten hold approximately 1.6%. With 1 base clipped from V and 4 bases from J, the junction kept 6 bases outside the gene matches. Germline assignment: CDR1 MNHEY and CDR2 SVGEGT. This CDR3 region has 16 residues. The chain combines TRBV6-2 or TRBV6-3 with TRBJ2-5; 10 bases agree with TRBD1. Here the sequenced sample was peripheral blood, taken on day 0 of AZD1222 vaccination. The clonotype originates from an adult in good health. This chain's CDR3 is CASSYWGTGVGETQYF. DNA of the CDR3: TGTGCCAGCAGTTACTGGGGGACAGGGGTGGGAGAGACCCAGTACTTC.